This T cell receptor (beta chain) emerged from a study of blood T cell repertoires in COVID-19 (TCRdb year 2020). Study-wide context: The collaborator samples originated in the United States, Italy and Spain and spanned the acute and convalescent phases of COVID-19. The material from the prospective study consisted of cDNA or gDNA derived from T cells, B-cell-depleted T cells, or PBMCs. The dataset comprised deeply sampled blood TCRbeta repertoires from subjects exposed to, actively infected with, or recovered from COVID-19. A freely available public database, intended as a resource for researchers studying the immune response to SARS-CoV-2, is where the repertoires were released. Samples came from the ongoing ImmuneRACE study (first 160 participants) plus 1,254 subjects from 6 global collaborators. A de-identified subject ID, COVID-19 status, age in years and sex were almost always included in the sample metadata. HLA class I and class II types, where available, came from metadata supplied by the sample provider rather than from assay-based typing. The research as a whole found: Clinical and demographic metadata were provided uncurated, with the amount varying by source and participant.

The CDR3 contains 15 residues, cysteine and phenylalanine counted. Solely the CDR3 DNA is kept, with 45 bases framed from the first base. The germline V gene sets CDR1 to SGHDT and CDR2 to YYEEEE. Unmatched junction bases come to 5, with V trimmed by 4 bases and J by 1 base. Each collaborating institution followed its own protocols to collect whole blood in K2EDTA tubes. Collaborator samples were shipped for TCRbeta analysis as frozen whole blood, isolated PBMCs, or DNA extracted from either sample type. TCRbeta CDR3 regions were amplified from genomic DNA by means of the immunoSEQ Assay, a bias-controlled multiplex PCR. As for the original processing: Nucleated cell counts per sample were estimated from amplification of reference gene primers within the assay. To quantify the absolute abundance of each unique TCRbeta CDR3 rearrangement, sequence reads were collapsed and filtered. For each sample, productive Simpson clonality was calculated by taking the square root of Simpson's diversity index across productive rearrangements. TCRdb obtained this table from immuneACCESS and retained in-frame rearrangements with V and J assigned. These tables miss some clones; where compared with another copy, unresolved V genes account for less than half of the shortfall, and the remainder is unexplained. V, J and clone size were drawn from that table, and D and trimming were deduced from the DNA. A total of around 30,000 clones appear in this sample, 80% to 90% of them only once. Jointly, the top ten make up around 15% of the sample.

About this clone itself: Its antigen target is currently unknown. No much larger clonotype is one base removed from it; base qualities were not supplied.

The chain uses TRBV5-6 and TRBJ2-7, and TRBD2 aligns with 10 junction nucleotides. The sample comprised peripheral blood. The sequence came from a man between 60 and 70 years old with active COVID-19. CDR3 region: CASSRVTSGSYEQYF. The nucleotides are TGTGCCAGCAGCCGCGTGACTAGCGGGTCCTACGAGCAGTACTTC.